The 13 T cell receptor beta chains below come from one sample, sequenced in a study of blood T cell repertoires in COVID-19. Measured with immunoSEQ multiplex PCR; TCRdb has only the in-frame clones, and not every one. This table has around 130,000 clones, approximately 84% appearing once. The sample was peripheral blood. These receptors originate from a human donor in a cohort sampled during active COVID-19.

The chain employs TRBV14 and TRBJ2-5; tentatively, D is TRBD1 (5 bases). Looked up from germline, CDR1 is SGHDN and CDR2 is FVKESK. The CDR3 is made up of 14 amino acids. Trimming left V 4 bases short and J 1 base short, with 10 bases between. The CDR3 loop is CASSLRTIQETQYF. In nucleotides, the CDR3 is TGTGCCAGCAGCCTAAGGACAATCCAAGAGACCCAGTACTTC.

This clone was found a few times. This sequence joins TRBV5-1 and TRBJ2-3; 8 positions match TRBD2. Germline lookup yields CDR1 SGHRS and CDR2 YFSETQ. The CDR3 consists of 13 residues. V lost 6 bases, J lost 2 bases, and 2 bases stayed unmatched. The DNA of the CDR3 is TGCGCCAGCAAGCGGGGGCCCACAGATACGCAGTATTTT. Encoded protein: CASKRGPTDTQYF.

The chain carries TRBV9 and TRBJ2-2; 7 bases map to TRBD2. The germline gives CDR1 SGDLS, CDR2 YYNGEE. The V segment lost 2 bases and the J segment 5 bases; nucleotides outside the gene matches: 3. This CDR3 has 14 amino acids. CDR3 region: CASSVTSTTGELFF. The DNA for the CDR3 is TGTGCCAGCAGCGTGACTAGCACTACCGGGGAGCTGTTTTTT.

This chain uses TRBV19 with TRBJ1-5, with D unresolved. The V end lost 5 bases, the J end lost 0 bases, and 8 bases lay between the germline ends. The germline gives CDR1 LNHDA, CDR2 SQIVND (reference sequence). CDR3 length: 14 amino acids. The CDR3 bases are TGTGCCAGTAGTGCGACATTTAGCAATCAGCCCCAGCATTTT. The encoded protein is CASSATFSNQPQHF.

The V gene is TRBV3-1 (or the pseudogene TRBV3-2), the J gene TRBJ2-3; TRBD2 agrees at 8 bases. Germline trimming cut 4 bases from V and 0 bases from J; bases unmatched to any gene: 6. The CDR3 sequence is 16 residues long. The germline V gene has CDR1 LGHDT and CDR2 YNNKEL (reference sequence). CDR3 sequence (DNA): TGTGCCAGCAGCCCTCTGAGCGGGGGAAGCACAGATACGCAGTATTTT. Its protein is CASSPLSGGSTDTQYF.

The chain recombines TRBV5-1 with TRBJ1-1; no clear D. This CDR3 is built from 15 residues. Germline lookup yields CDR1 SGHRS and CDR2 YFSETQ. Trimming removed 2 bases at V and 0 bases at J, with 11 bases between. CDR3 coding DNA: TGCGCCAGCAGCTTTCGGCAGGCCTTGAACACTGAAGCTTTCTTT. Encoded protein: CASSFRQALNTEAFF.

This rearrangement joins TRBV18 to TRBJ1-2; 10 bases line up with TRBD1. The germline V gene has CDR1 KGHSH and CDR2 LQKENI. J was trimmed by 0 bases and V by 4 bases; bases with no gene match: 5. The CDR3 consists of 16 residues. The CDR3 here is CASSRGQGGANYGYTF. The CDR3, as DNA: TGTGCCAGCTCACGCGGACAGGGGGGAGCTAACTATGGCTACACCTTC.

The chain employs TRBV25-1 and TRBJ2-5; maybe TRBD2 (5 bases). The ends were cut back, 7 bases at V and 2 bases at J, with 11 bases in the middle. The CDR3 sequence is 13 residues long. Germline V CDR1 and CDR2: MGHDK, SYGVNS. Written as DNA, the CDR3 is TGTGCCAGCACTGAGGACTTGCAAGAGACCCAGTACTTC. Amino acid sequence: CASTEDLQETQYF. The whole variable domain, remainder taken from reference TRBV25-1 and TRBJ2-5, is EADIYQTPRYLVIGTGKKITLECSQTMGHDKMYWYQQDPGMELHLIHYSYGVNSTEKGDLSSESTVSRIRTEHFPLTLESARPSHTSQYLCASTEDLQETQYFGPGTRLLVL.

This clone was found a few times. The chain has TRBV5-1 and TRBJ2-5; perhaps TRBD2 as D (6 bases). The CDR3 length is 15 residues. V lost 1 base to trimming and J lost 1 base, with 11 bases between them. Germline-derived CDR1 and CDR2 are SGHRS and YFSETQ. CDR3: CASSLSGRTQETQYF. DNA of the CDR3: TGCGCCAGCAGCTTGTCGGGGAGGACCCAAGAGACCCAGTACTTC.

V and J are TRBV7-8 and TRBJ2-7; 8 bases align to TRBD1. V shed 4 bases, J shed 5 bases, and the junction held 10 bases outside the gene matches. The CDR3 length is 15 residues. Per the germline V gene, CDR1 is SGHVS and CDR2 is FQNEAQ. The CDR3 region is CASSSRTGWLDEQYF. CDR3 in DNA: TGTGCCAGCAGCTCACGGACAGGGTGGCTCGACGAGCAGTACTTC.

CDR3 nucleotide sequence: TGTGCCATCGCGACAGAGAACACCGGGGAGCTGTTTTTT. This encodes CAIATENTGELFF. The J gene is TRBJ2-2, the V gene TRBV2; D perhaps matches TRBD1 (5 bases). Germline CDR1 reads SNHLY; CDR2 reads FYNNEI. The V gene lost 10 bases and the J gene lost 1 base, with 10 bases spanning the gap. The CDR3 consists of 13 residues.

The gene calls are TRBV19 and TRBJ2-2, with D tentatively TRBD1 (5 bases). Germline-derived CDR1 and CDR2 are LNHDA and SQIVND (reference sequence). CDR3 length equals 15 residues. Trimming shortened V by 3 bases and J by 5 bases, and 13 bases separated the two germline ends. The CDR3 sequence is CASSISGIVTGELFF. The CDR3 nucleotides are TGTGCCAGTAGTATCTCAGGGATAGTGACCGGGGAGCTGTTTTTT.

CDR3 sequence: CASSPQGGRTDTQYF. CDR3 DNA sequence: TGTGCCAGCTCACCGCAAGGAGGTAGGACAGATACGCAGTATTTT. This sequence joins TRBV18 and TRBJ2-3; perhaps TRBD2 as D (5 bases). This CDR3 spans 15 amino acids. The germline V and J ends were trimmed by 3 bases and 3 bases, with 13 bases remaining between them. Germline CDR1 is KGHSH and CDR2 is LQKENI.